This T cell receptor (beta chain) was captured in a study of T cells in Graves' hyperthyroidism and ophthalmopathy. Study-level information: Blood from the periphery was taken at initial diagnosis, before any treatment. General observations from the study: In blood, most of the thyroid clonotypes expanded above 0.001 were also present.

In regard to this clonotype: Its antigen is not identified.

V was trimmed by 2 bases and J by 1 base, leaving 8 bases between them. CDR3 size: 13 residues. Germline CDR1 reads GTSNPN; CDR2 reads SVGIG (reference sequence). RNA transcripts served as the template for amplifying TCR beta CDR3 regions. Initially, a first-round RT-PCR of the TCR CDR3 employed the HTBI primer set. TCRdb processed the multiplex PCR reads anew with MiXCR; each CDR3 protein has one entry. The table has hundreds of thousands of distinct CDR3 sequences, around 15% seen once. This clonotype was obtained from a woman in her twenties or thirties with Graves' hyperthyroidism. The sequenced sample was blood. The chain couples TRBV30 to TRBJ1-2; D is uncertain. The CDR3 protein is CAWSIRDNYGYTF. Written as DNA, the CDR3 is TGTGCCTGGAGTATTAGGGATAACTATGGCTACACCTTC.